Below, one TCR beta chain is given with its context. This specimen belongs to a study of monozygotic twins with inflammatory bowel disease. TCRdb re-called the 5' RACE reads and catalogs CDR3 proteins one per entry, DNA excluded. This repertoire comprises approximately 100,000 distinct CDR3 sequences; its ten largest clones make up approximately 2%. This clonotype originated in a human donor with ulcerative colitis or Crohn's disease, or a healthy co-twin of an affected twin (not recorded which). Sequencing input: blood.

CDR3: CASRGSSGSYIQYF. This chain uses TRBV6-6 with TRBJ2-4; there is no DNA to check the TCRdb D call of TRBD2. Germline lookup yields CDR1 MNHNY and CDR2 SVGAGI (reference sequence). CDR3 length: 14 amino acids.